This TCR beta chain derives from a study of cytomegalovirus exposure and HLA in healthy donors. The CDR3 is made up of 14 amino acids. The V gene's germline CDR1 is SGHKS and CDR2 YYEKEE (reference sequence). Deletions cut 5 bases from V and 2 bases from J, with 13 bases between. Study findings and constraints: A further, later analysis showed that HLA-associated TCR beta chains (compared with equally common others) were more clonally expanded. A later analysis reportedly found that, within productive TCRs, an Asian-associated ancestry cluster had fewer N-insertions than the mean observed across the approximately 700 donors. Segments of the TCR beta V type were, in most cases, productive about 87% or about 30% of the time in an earlier analysis. A later analysis showed TCR association rates differing by HLA locus, peaking at DRB1 and lowest at HLA-C.

Notes on this clone: Its cognate antigen is unknown.

PCR used 60 Vbeta primers and 13 Jbeta primers. Assay: immunoSEQ multiplex PCR; the TCRdb copy retains only in-frame clones and omits some. This sample carries 80,000 to 100,000 clones, with just under 3.5% going to the ten biggest clones. Sequences were obtained from PBMCs. The chain couples TRBV5-5 to TRBJ2-5; a possible D gene is TRBD2 (7 bases). The clonotype comes from a woman in her 30s in good health and CMV-seronegative. CDR3 residues: CASSDGGTQETQYF. For the CDR3, the DNA is TGTGCCAGCAGTGACGGGGGGACACAAGAGACCCAGTACTTC.